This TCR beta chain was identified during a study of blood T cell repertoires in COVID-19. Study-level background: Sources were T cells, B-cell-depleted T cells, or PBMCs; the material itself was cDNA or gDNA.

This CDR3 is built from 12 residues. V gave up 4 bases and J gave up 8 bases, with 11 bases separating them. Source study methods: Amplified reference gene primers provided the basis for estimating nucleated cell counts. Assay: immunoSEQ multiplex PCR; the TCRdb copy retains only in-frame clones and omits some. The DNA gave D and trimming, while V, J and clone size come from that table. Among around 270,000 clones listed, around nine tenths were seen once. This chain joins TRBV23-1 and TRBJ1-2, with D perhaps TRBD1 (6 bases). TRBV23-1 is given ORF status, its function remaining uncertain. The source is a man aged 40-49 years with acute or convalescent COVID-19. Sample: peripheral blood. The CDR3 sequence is CASSPGTCGYTF. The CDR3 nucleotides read TGCGCCAGCAGTCCGGGGACATGCGGCTACACCTTC.